The rows below give T cell receptor beta chains drawn from one sample of a study of blood T cells in healthy people across ages. TCRdb re-analysed the 5' RACE reads in MiXCR, keeping a single row per CDR3 protein. The sample lists approximately 1,000,000 distinct CDR3 sequences, 45% occurring once. The sequencing input was blood. These TCRs come from a woman aged 60 to 75 in good health. Both conserved end residues are part of each CDR3. The order of the fields is J gene, clone size, V gene, D gene, CDR3 DNA, CDR3 protein. A D gene is named only where the DNA matches it firmly. The size of a clone is reported for some rows only, either as once, few or many, or as a class for expanded clones.

j_gene: TRBJ2-7; abundance: .; v_gene: TRBV10-3; d_gene: TRBD1; CDR3nt: TGTGCCATCAGTGGGGACAGGGGGGGGCGTGTAGAGGCCCAGTACTTC; CDR3aa: CAISGDRGGRVEAQYF
j_gene: TRBJ2-7; abundance: .; v_gene: TRBV20-1; d_gene: TRBD2; CDR3nt: TGCAGTGCTAGGCTAAGGCTAGCGGGAGGGCCCTACGAGCAGTACTTC; CDR3aa: CSARLRLAGGPYEQYF
j_gene: TRBJ2-7; abundance: few; v_gene: TRBV6-1; d_gene: TRBD1; CDR3nt: TGTGCCAGCAGTGAAGAGGGACAGGGGGCCTACGAGCAGTACTTC; CDR3aa: CASSEEGQGAYEQYF
j_gene: TRBJ2-7; abundance: .; v_gene: TRBV7-6; d_gene: .; CDR3nt: TGTGCCAGCAGCCTAACCCCCCCCAGGGGATCCCCCCACGAGCAGTACTTC; CDR3aa: CASSLTPPRGSPHEQYF
j_gene: TRBJ2-2; abundance: .; v_gene: TRBV7-9; d_gene: TRBD2; CDR3nt: TGTGCCAGCAGCTCCAGCGGGAAACGAGCCGGGGAGCTGTTTTTT; CDR3aa: CASSSSGKRAGELFF
j_gene: TRBJ2-1; abundance: .; v_gene: TRBV12-3/TRBV12-4; d_gene: TRBD2; CDR3nt: TGTGCCAGCAGTTCTAGCGGGACGCTCTACAATGAGCAGTTCTTC; CDR3aa: CASSSSGTLYNEQFF
j_gene: TRBJ2-3; abundance: .; v_gene: TRBV5-5; d_gene: .; CDR3nt: TGTGCCAGCAGCTTGGTTGTCCCCAGCACAGATACGCAGTATTTT; CDR3aa: CASSLVVPSTDTQYF
j_gene: TRBJ2-7; abundance: .; v_gene: TRBV14; d_gene: .; CDR3nt: TGTGCCAGCAGCCTGACCCCAAAGCTCGACGAGCAGTACTTC; CDR3aa: CASSLTPKLDEQYF
j_gene: TRBJ1-1; abundance: .; v_gene: TRBV14; d_gene: .; CDR3nt: TGTGCCAGCAGCCAAGATCTGGGGGTGACGAACACTGAAGCTTTCTTT; CDR3aa: CASSQDLGVTNTEAFF
j_gene: TRBJ2-7; abundance: many; v_gene: TRBV10-3; d_gene: TRBD1; CDR3nt: TGTGCCATCAGTGAGTCGGGACAGGGGGTCGAGCAGTACTTC; CDR3aa: CAISESGQGVEQYF
j_gene: TRBJ2-7; abundance: .; v_gene: TRBV5-1; d_gene: TRBD2; CDR3nt: TGCGCCAGCAGCTTGGGGGTAGCGGGAGCCGAGCAGTACTTC; CDR3aa: CASSLGVAGAEQYF
j_gene: TRBJ2-7; abundance: .; v_gene: TRBV6-6; d_gene: .; CDR3nt: TGTGCCAGCACCCCCGAGACGACGGACGAGCAGTACTTC; CDR3aa: CASTPETTDEQYF
j_gene: TRBJ2-7; abundance: .; v_gene: TRBV20-1; d_gene: .; CDR3nt: TGCAGTGCTAGGCACGCTGTCGCCTACGAGCAGTACTTC; CDR3aa: CSARHAVAYEQYF
j_gene: TRBJ2-5; abundance: .; v_gene: TRBV20-1; d_gene: TRBD2; CDR3nt: TGCAGTGCTAGAGATTGGGGCAGGGAGGGCGAGACCCAGTACTTC; CDR3aa: CSARDWGREGETQYF
j_gene: TRBJ1-4; abundance: .; v_gene: TRBV28; d_gene: TRBD1; CDR3nt: TGTGCCAGCAGTCATATGGGACAGGGGAATAATGAAAAACTGTTTTTT; CDR3aa: CASSHMGQGNNEKLFF
j_gene: TRBJ1-1; abundance: .; v_gene: TRBV29-1; d_gene: .; CDR3nt: TGCAGCGTTGAAGATCGAGGCCAGCTTAGGGTTGAAGCTTTCTTT; CDR3aa: CSVEDRGQLRVEAFF
j_gene: TRBJ2-1; abundance: .; v_gene: TRBV27; d_gene: TRBD2; CDR3nt: TGTGCCAGCAGTTTGTTAGCGGGAGAATCCTACAATGAGCAGTTCTTC; CDR3aa: CASSLLAGESYNEQFF
j_gene: TRBJ2-7; abundance: .; v_gene: TRBV2; d_gene: .; CDR3nt: TGTGCCAGCAGTGGTATTCAGGGATCCGCGGGAGAGCAGTACTTC; CDR3aa: CASSGIQGSAGEQYF
j_gene: TRBJ2-7; abundance: .; v_gene: TRBV29-1; d_gene: .; CDR3nt: TGCAGCGCTAGGGGCAACTCCTACGAGCAGTACTTC; CDR3aa: CSARGNSYEQYF
j_gene: TRBJ2-3; abundance: .; v_gene: TRBV12-3/TRBV12-4; d_gene: TRBD2; CDR3nt: TGTGCCAGCAGTCGGACTAGCGGGAGTGGGGATACGCAGTATTTT; CDR3aa: CASSRTSGSGDTQYF
j_gene: TRBJ2-7; abundance: .; v_gene: TRBV7-9; d_gene: TRBD2; CDR3nt: TGTGCCAGCAGCACCTCTAGCGGGAGGGTCTACGAGCAGTACTTC; CDR3aa: CASSTSSGRVYEQYF
j_gene: TRBJ2-1; abundance: few; v_gene: TRBV28; d_gene: .; CDR3nt: TGTGCCAGCAGCCTGGGGGCGGCTCACAATGAGCAGTTCTTC; CDR3aa: CASSLGAAHNEQFF
j_gene: TRBJ1-2; abundance: few; v_gene: TRBV12-3/TRBV12-4; d_gene: .; CDR3nt: TGTGCCAGCAGTTTATTGGGGAGCTATCTCATTAACTATGGCTACACCTTC; CDR3aa: CASSLLGSYLINYGYTF
j_gene: TRBJ1-1; abundance: .; v_gene: TRBV5-1; d_gene: .; CDR3nt: TGCGCCAGCAGGACCACACAGGGACTGAACACTGAAGCTTTCTTT; CDR3aa: CASRTTQGLNTEAFF
j_gene: TRBJ2-7; abundance: few; v_gene: TRBV14; d_gene: .; CDR3nt: TGTGCCAGCAGCCAAGTTCGGCAGGGCTACGCCGAGCAGTACTTC; CDR3aa: CASSQVRQGYAEQYF
j_gene: TRBJ2-7; abundance: .; v_gene: TRBV27; d_gene: TRBD2; CDR3nt: TGTGCCAGCAGTTTACCGGGCGGGAGCTCGAGCGAGCAGTACTTC; CDR3aa: CASSLPGGSSSEQYF
j_gene: TRBJ2-7; abundance: few; v_gene: TRBV10-2; d_gene: TRBD1; CDR3nt: TGCGCCACCTGGACAGGGGGCTACGAGCAGTACTTC; CDR3aa: CATWTGGYEQYF
j_gene: TRBJ1-2; abundance: .; v_gene: TRBV28; d_gene: TRBD1; CDR3nt: TGTGCCAGCAGTTTACCGGGACAGGGGGCGCGAACCCGTGGCTACACCTTC; CDR3aa: CASSLPGQGARTRGYTF
j_gene: TRBJ2-4; abundance: .; v_gene: TRBV5-1; d_gene: TRBD2; CDR3nt: TGCGCCAGCACCCCCTGGGAGGGAGCCAAAAACATTCAGTACTTC; CDR3aa: CASTPWEGAKNIQYF
j_gene: TRBJ2-5; abundance: few; v_gene: TRBV20-1; d_gene: .; CDR3nt: TGCAGTGCTAGAGGACTACCCTACAATGAGCAGTACTTC; CDR3aa: CSARGLPYNEQYF
j_gene: TRBJ2-3; abundance: .; v_gene: TRBV6-1; d_gene: .; CDR3nt: TGTGCCAGCTGTGCGACACCAGATACGCAGTATTTT; CDR3aa: CASCATPDTQYF
j_gene: TRBJ2-5; abundance: .; v_gene: TRBV3-1; d_gene: TRBD1; CDR3nt: TGTGCCAGCAGCCAGGACAGGGTACAACAGACCCAGTACTTC; CDR3aa: CASSQDRVQQTQYF
j_gene: TRBJ2-7; abundance: .; v_gene: TRBV28; d_gene: .; CDR3nt: TGTGCCAGCAGTTTTAATCAGGGCTACGAGCAGTACTTC; CDR3aa: CASSFNQGYEQYF
j_gene: TRBJ2-7; abundance: .; v_gene: TRBV7-6; d_gene: .; CDR3nt: TGTGCCAGCAGCTTTATAACAGGCGATAGCTCCTACAATGAGCAGTACTTC; CDR3aa: CASSFITGDSSYNEQYF